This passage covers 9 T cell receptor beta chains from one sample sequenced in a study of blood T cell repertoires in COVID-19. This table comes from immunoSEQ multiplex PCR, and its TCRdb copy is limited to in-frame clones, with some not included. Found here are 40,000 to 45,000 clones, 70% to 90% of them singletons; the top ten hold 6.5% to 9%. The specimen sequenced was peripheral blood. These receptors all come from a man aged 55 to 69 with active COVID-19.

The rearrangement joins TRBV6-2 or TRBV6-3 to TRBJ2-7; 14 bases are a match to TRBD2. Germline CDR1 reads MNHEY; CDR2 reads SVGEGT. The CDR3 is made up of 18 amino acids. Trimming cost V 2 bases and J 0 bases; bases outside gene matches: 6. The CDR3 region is CASSYPRTSGRTSYEQYF. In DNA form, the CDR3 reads TGTGCCAGCAGTTACCCCAGGACTAGCGGGAGGACCTCCTACGAGCAGTACTTC.

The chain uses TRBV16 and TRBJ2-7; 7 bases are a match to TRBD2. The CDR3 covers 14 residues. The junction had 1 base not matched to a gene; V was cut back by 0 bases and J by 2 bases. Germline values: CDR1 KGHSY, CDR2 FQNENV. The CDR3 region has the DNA TGTGCCAGCAGCCAATCGGCGGGGGCCTACGAGCAGTACTTC. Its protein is CASSQSAGAYEQYF.

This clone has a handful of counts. CDR3 bases: TGTGCCAGCAGTGAAGCGGGGAGACACAAAGGCGGGGAGCTGTTTTTT. Translated: CASSEAGRHKGGELFF. The rearrangement joins TRBV6-1 to TRBJ2-2; D possibly corresponds to TRBD2 (5 bases). CDR3 size: 16 residues. Germline V gives CDR1 MNHNS, CDR2 SASEGT. V was clipped by 0 bases and J by 7 bases, with 15 bases between them.

The CDR3 region is CASSQASGQGAHEQYF. The DNA of the CDR3 is TGCGCCAGCAGCCAGGCGTCGGGACAGGGGGCCCACGAGCAGTACTTC. V and J are TRBV4-1 and TRBJ2-7, with 12 positions matching TRBD1. The CDR3 contains 16 residues. V trimming: 3 bases; J trimming: 5 bases; junction bases outside the gene matches: 8. Germline assignment: CDR1 MGHRA and CDR2 YSYEKL.

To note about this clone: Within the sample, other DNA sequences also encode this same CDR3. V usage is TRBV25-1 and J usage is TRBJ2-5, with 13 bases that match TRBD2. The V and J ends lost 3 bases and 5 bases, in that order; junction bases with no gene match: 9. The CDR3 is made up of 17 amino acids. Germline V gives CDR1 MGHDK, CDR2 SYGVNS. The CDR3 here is CASSDPGLAGVGETQYF. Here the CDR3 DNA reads TGTGCCAGCAGTGATCCCGGACTAGCGGGAGTTGGTGAGACCCAGTACTTC.

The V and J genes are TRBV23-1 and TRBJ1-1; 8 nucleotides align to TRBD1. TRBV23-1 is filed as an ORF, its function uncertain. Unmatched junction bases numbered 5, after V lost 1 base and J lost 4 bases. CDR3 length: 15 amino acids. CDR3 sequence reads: CASSQCRQGSTEAFF. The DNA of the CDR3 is TGCGCCAGCAGTCAATGCCGACAGGGGAGCACTGAAGCTTTCTTT.

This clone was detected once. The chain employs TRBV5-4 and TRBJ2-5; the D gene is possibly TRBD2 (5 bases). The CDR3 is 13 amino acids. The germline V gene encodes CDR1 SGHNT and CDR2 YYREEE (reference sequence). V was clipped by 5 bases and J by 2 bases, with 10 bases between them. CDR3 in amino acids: CASRPGLQETQYF. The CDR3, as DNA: TGTGCCAGCAGACCGGGGTTGCAAGAGACCCAGTACTTC.

CDR3 sequence reads: CASMRTPTQPPGEQYF. The CDR3 coding sequence is TGCGCCAGCATGCGGACCCCGACACAGCCCCCGGGGGAGCAGTACTTC. The chain carries TRBV5-1 and TRBJ2-7; possible D gene TRBD2, 5 bases. From germline, CDR1 is SGHRS and CDR2 YFSETQ. V lost 6 bases and J lost 7, with 26 bases in between. CDR3 length equals 16 residues.

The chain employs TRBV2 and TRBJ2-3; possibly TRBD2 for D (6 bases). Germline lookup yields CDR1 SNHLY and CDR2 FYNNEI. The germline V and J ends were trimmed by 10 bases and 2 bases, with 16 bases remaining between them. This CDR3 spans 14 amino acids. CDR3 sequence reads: CAIEDGTSTDTQYF. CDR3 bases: TGTGCCATAGAGGATGGGACTTCCACAGATACGCAGTATTTT.